The T cell receptor beta chain under discussion was sequenced for a study of shared clonotypes between healthy human individuals. In the study overall: Donor composition was a couple of women and three men, aged 18 to 49. General study results and limits: The study generally estimated greater richness for naive than memory subsets.

On this clone itself: Its antigen is unknown.

The study separated CD4+ cells into CD45RA+ naive and CD45RA-negative memory subsets. Trimming pared 0 bases from V and 8 bases from J, leaving 17 bases between. Germline V gives CDR1 MNHEY, CDR2 SVGAGI. The CDR3 has 16 amino acids. The material for each subset, its genomic DNA, was split evenly across several immunoSEQ plates. The method was immunoSEQ multiplex PCR; TCRdb's version includes in-frame clones alone and lacks a portion of them. Of about 2.3 million clones in the sample, 85% to 95% were seen once. Sequencing input: naive CD4+ T cells from PBMCs. Subset given: CD45RA+ positively selected. This chain uses TRBV6-5 with TRBJ2-1; weak D call: TRBD1 (7 bases). The TCR was taken from a man aged 18-30 years in good health. Some clones in this sample may be carry-over from other donors' samples. DNA for the CDR3: TGTGCCAGCAGTTACTCGTCCTTCAGGGGGGTCGATGAGCAGTTCTTC. Encoded protein: CASSYSSFRGVDEQFF.